The text below deals with one T cell receptor beta chain. Its cognate antigen is unknown. This entry is derived from a study of cytomegalovirus exposure and HLA in healthy donors. Repertoires were generated with immunoSEQ multiplex PCR, while TCRdb's copy carries only in-frame clones and drops some. This sample carries 70,000 to 80,000 clones, roughly 94% of them seen once, and the ten largest clones take 3% to 3.5%. The CDR3 totals 15 residues. The V gene end was trimmed by 6 bases and the J gene end by 5 bases; junction bases not matched to a gene: 7. Germline V gene lookup returns CDR1 SEHNR and CDR2 FQNEAQ (reference sequence). Broader study findings: The study put 150 or so TCR beta chains on its list as cytomegalovirus-associated. In vitro data verified a few CMV-associated chains as specific for CMV antigens.

The J gene is TRBJ2-1, the V gene TRBV7-9; 10 bases are shared with TRBD2. This receptor was identified in a woman between 18 and 29 years old in good health and CMV-seropositive. The sequenced sample consisted of PBMCs. The CDR3 spells CASRLLAGKNNEQFF. CDR3 DNA sequence: TGTGCCAGCAGGCTACTAGCGGGGAAAAACAATGAGCAGTTCTTC.